This TCR beta chain is from a study of T cells in Graves' hyperthyroidism and ophthalmopathy. Study conclusions and caveats: Ophthalmopathy stood apart from stable hyperthyroidism in a 13 V-J model. Blood also contained most expanded thyroid clonotypes above 0.001. Progression to ophthalmopathy was predicted a median of about 6.6 months early.

Researchers took RNA transcripts and amplified the TCR beta CDR3 regions from them. Primed by the HTBI set, a first-round RT-PCR was run on the TCR CDR3. MiXCR, applied by TCRdb to the multiplex PCR reads, yields one record per CDR3 protein. The data contain under 300,000 distinct CDR3 sequences, roughly 20% of them singletons. A word on this clonotype: Its antigen is unidentified. A much larger clone sits a single nucleotide away, making a read error possible.

Germline lookup yields CDR1 SGHDN and CDR2 FVKESK. This CDR3 spans 13 amino acids. The clonotype originates from a man aged 25 to 45 with Graves' ophthalmopathy. Material: blood. The chain employs TRBV14 and TRBJ1-1; no reliable D call. In DNA, the CDR3 is TGTGCCAGCAGCCACGGATTGAACACTGGAGCTTTCTTT. Protein product: CASSHGLNTGAFF.